A selection of T cell receptor beta chains follows, all from one sample in a study of Graves' ophthalmopathy and Graves' hyperthyroidism. TCRdb reanalysed the multiplex PCR reads using MiXCR and keeps one entry per CDR3 protein. This table has about 370,000 distinct CDR3 sequences, about 18% appearing once. Source material: peripheral blood. These receptor sequences come from an adult woman with stable Graves' hyperthyroidism. CDR3s include the opening cysteine and the closing phenylalanine or tryptophan. The D gene is left open where the match is weak. Clone size appears in some rows only: once, few, many, or a class for an expanded clone.

v_call: TRBV6-5
j_call: TRBJ1-5
clone_size: many
d_call: NA
cdr3_nt: TGTGCCAGCAGTTGGAGGGCAGGCAATCAGCCCCAGCATTTT
cdr3_aa: CASSWRAGNQPQHF

v_call: TRBV6-2/TRBV6-3
j_call: TRBJ2-7
clone_size: many
d_call: NA
cdr3_nt: TGTGCCAGCAGTTACCCCGGGTCTAACTACGAGCAGTACTTC
cdr3_aa: CASSYPGSNYEQYF

v_call: TRBV7-8
j_call: TRBJ2-7
clone_size: NA
d_call: TRBD2
cdr3_nt: TGTGCCAGCAGCGTATCGGGGGGTAGTGCTTACGAGCAGTACTTC
cdr3_aa: CASSVSGGSAYEQYF

v_call: TRBV6-2/TRBV6-3
j_call: TRBJ1-5
clone_size: many
d_call: NA
cdr3_nt: TGTGCCAGCAGTTACTCGATGGGAATAGGCAATCAGCCCCAGCATTTT
cdr3_aa: CASSYSMGIGNQPQHF

v_call: TRBV12-3/TRBV12-4
j_call: TRBJ2-2
clone_size: many
d_call: TRBD1
cdr3_nt: TGTGCCAGCAGCCTATGGGACAGGGGGGCCACCGGGGAGCTGTTTTTT
cdr3_aa: CASSLWDRGATGELFF

v_call: TRBV29-1
j_call: TRBJ2-7
clone_size: many
d_call: TRBD2
cdr3_nt: TGCAGCGTTGTTGGGACTAGATTCAACGAGCAGTACTTC
cdr3_aa: CSVVGTRFNEQYF

v_call: TRBV6-1
j_call: TRBJ2-7
clone_size: NA
d_call: NA
cdr3_nt: TGTGCCAGCAGAAAGACCCACGAGCAGTACTTC
cdr3_aa: CASRKTHEQYF

v_call: TRBV24-1
j_call: TRBJ1-2
clone_size: NA
d_call: NA
cdr3_nt: TGTGCCACCAGTGATTTTGCGAGCGAGATTGATGGCTACACCTTC
cdr3_aa: CATSDFASEIDGYTF

v_call: TRBV12-3/TRBV12-4
j_call: TRBJ2-7
clone_size: NA
d_call: TRBD2
cdr3_nt: TGTGCCAGCGCTTTGACTAGCGGGACAACCTCCTACGAGCAGTACTTC
cdr3_aa: CASALTSGTTSYEQYF

v_call: TRBV5-1
j_call: TRBJ1-1
clone_size: many
d_call: NA
cdr3_nt: TGCGCCAGCAGCTTGGGTCGGGGTTCCCACACTGAAGCTTTCTTT
cdr3_aa: CASSLGRGSHTEAFF